The 22 T cell receptor beta chains reported below all come from one sample, sequenced in a study of T cell responses to AZD1222 COVID-19 vaccine. TCRdb keeps only in-frame clones here, not all; method: immunoSEQ multiplex PCR. There are roughly 150,000 clones in the sample; around 85% occur only once, and 5.5% to 7% lies in the top ten. The source material was peripheral blood, sampled after recovery from COVID-19. All receptors derive from an adult who had recovered from COVID-19.

The rearrangement uses TRBV27 and TRBJ2-6; no clear D gene. Germline values: CDR1 MNHEY, CDR2 SMNVEV (reference sequence). The CDR3 totals 15 residues. With 2 bases removed from V and 0 bases from J, the gap between germline ends came to 5 bases. For the CDR3, the DNA is TGTGCCAGCAGTTTACAGTCCTCTGGGGCCAACGTCCTGACTTTC. Translating gives CASSLQSSGANVLTF.

The chain combines TRBV5-4 with TRBJ1-1; D gene ambiguous. Germline CDR1 is SGHNT and CDR2 is YYREEE (reference sequence). Trimming removed 10 bases from V and 6 bases from J, with 16 bases in between. The CDR3 sequence is 12 residues long. CDR3 amino acids: CAAWGGSPEAFF. The DNA of the CDR3 is TGTGCCGCGTGGGGTGGCTCGCCTGAAGCTTTCTTT. Filled out from reference TRBV5-4 and TRBJ1-1, the complete variable domain reads ETGVTQSPTHLIKTRGQQVTLRCSSQSGHNTVSWYQQALGQGPQFIFQYYREEENGRGNFPPRFSGLQFPNYSSELNVNALELDDSALYLCAAWGGSPEAFFGQGTRLTVV.

This clone appeared once. The CDR3 loop reads CASSFGTAANSPLHF. The CDR3 DNA is TGTGCCAGCAGCTTCGGGACGGCGGCGAATTCACCCCTCCACTTT. The rearrangement joins TRBV7-2 to TRBJ1-6; the D gene is possibly TRBD1 (5 bases). The V end lost 3 bases, the J end lost 7 bases, and 13 bases lay between the germline ends. CDR1 is SGHTA and CDR2 is FQGNSA in the germline V gene. The CDR3 has 15 residues.

This clone was counted once. CDR3 region: CASSLGLGGGGQETQYF. The CDR3 DNA reads as TGTGCCAGCAGCTTAGGCCTGGGCGGGGGGGGTCAAGAGACCCAGTACTTC. J is TRBJ2-5 and V is TRBV7-2, with 9 bases fitting TRBD2. Trimming took 1 base from V and 2 from J; bases not matched to a gene: 8. CDR1 and CDR2 (germline): SGHTA, FQGNSA. The CDR3 totals 17 residues.

This chain uses TRBV2 with TRBJ2-3; D is undetermined. The CDR3 contains 10 residues. V was shortened by 7 bases and J by 6 bases, with 5 bases between the two germline ends. Germline CDR1 and CDR2: SNHLY and FYNNEI. Here the CDR3 reads CASIGDTQYF. The CDR3 DNA is TGTGCCAGCATTGGGGATACGCAGTATTTT. Drawing the rest from reference TRBV2 and TRBJ2-3, the complete variable domain is EPEVTQTPSHQVTQMGQEVILRCVPISNHLYFYWYRQILGQKVEFLVSFYNNEISEKSEIFDDQFSVERPDGSNFTLKIRSTKLEDSAMYFCASIGDTQYFGPGTRLTVL.

The chain couples TRBV19 to TRBJ2-1; 11 nucleotides match TRBD2. CDR3 length: 15 residues. The V gene's germline CDR1 is LNHDA and CDR2 SQIVND (reference sequence). J lost 4 bases, V lost 6 bases, and 5 bases had no gene match. The CDR3, as DNA: TGTGCCAGTAGCATCGGGACTAGCGGATACAATGAGCAGTTCTTC. Translation gives CASSIGTSGYNEQFF.

V usage is TRBV28 and J usage is TRBJ2-6; the D gene is possibly TRBD1 (6 bases). Between the trimmed V and J ends, which lost 5 bases and 0 bases, there was a span of 8 bases. This CDR3 comprises 15 residues. Germline loops: CDR1 MDHEN, CDR2 SYDVKM. The CDR3 loop is CASSEGGSGANVLTF. The CDR3 coding sequence is TGTGCCAGCAGTGAAGGGGGCTCTGGGGCCAACGTCCTGACTTTC.

Comment on this clone: The identical CDR3 is also encoded by other nucleotide sequences in the sample. The chain has TRBV5-1 and TRBJ2-3, with D possibly being TRBD1 or TRBD2 (6 bases each). V was cut by 4 bases and J by 3 bases, with 15 bases left in between. Looked up from germline, CDR1 is SGHRS and CDR2 is YFSETQ. The CDR3 is 15 residues long. The CDR3, as DNA: TGCGCCAGCAGCCTACAGGGAGGCAGGACAGATACGCAGTATTTT. Protein product: CASSLQGGRTDTQYF.

This clone was picked up one time. This sequence joins TRBV4-3 and TRBJ2-7; unclear D gene. V was pared by 0 bases and J by 4 bases, with 16 bases between. Germline lookup yields CDR1 LGHNA and CDR2 YSLEER. The CDR3 extends over 16 amino acids. CDR3 region: CASSQDLPALTYEQYF. Here the CDR3 DNA reads TGCGCCAGCAGCCAAGATCTACCGGCTTTGACGTACGAGCAGTACTTC.

This chain links TRBV7-3 with TRBJ2-1; 10 nucleotides agree with TRBD2. The V segment lost 5 bases and the J segment 7 bases; nucleotides outside the gene matches: 11. Germline values: CDR1 SGHTA, CDR2 FQGTGA. CDR3 length: 16 amino acids. The CDR3 coding sequence is TGTGCCAGCAGCCCGACCCCGGGGACTAGCGCGAATGAGCAGTTCTTC. It translates to CASSPTPGTSANEQFF.

The chain combines TRBV20-1 with TRBJ2-7; a weak D match, TRBD2 (6 bases). The CDR3 is 11 residues long. The germline gives CDR1 DFQATT, CDR2 SNEGSKA (reference sequence). V lost 6 bases and J lost 4, with 10 bases in between. CDR3 protein: CSAVGGYEQYF. The CDR3 coding sequence is TGCAGTGCCGTCGGGGGTTACGAGCAGTACTTC.

This chain uses TRBV28 with TRBJ1-5, with no clear D. The V end was cut by 3 bases, the J end by 6 bases, with 9 bases between. The V gene's germline CDR1 is MDHEN and CDR2 SYDVKM. The CDR3 sequence is 13 residues long. The CDR3 nucleotides read TGTGCCAGCAGTTTTGCAGGCCTTCAGCCCCAGCATTTT. It is translated as CASSFAGLQPQHF.

This chain joins TRBV7-9 and TRBJ2-2; D is perhaps TRBD1 (5 bases). CDR1 is SEHNR, CDR2 FQNEAQ, per germline (reference sequence). Trimming shortened V by 5 bases and J by 0 bases, and 10 bases separated the two germline ends. This CDR3 is built from 15 residues. This chain's CDR3 is CASSLTDANTGELFF. The CDR3 DNA sequence: TGTGCCAGCAGCCTGACAGATGCGAACACCGGGGAGCTGTTTTTT.

This clone appeared a few times. V is TRBV3-1 (or the pseudogene TRBV3-2) and J is TRBJ1-5; D remains ambiguous. The CDR3 has 14 amino acids. Germline V gene sequence: CDR1 LGHDT, CDR2 YNNKEL (reference sequence). Deletions cut 2 bases from V and 6 bases from J, with 11 bases between. CDR3 nucleotide sequence: TGTGCCAGCAGCCAATCCGGAATTGTTCAGCCCCAGCATTTT. It specifies CASSQSGIVQPQHF.

The chain is built from TRBV4-2 and TRBJ2-5; D is perhaps TRBD1 or TRBD2 (5 bases each). The CDR3 consists of 18 residues. Trimming took 2 bases from V and 1 from J, leaving 20 bases between them. Germline V CDR1 and CDR2: LGHNA, YNFKEQ. The CDR3 loop reads CASSQPPLGRGTQETQYF. The CDR3, as DNA: TGTGCCAGCAGCCAACCCCCCTTAGGTCGGGGCACCCAAGAGACCCAGTACTTC.

This clone was seen a single time. The rearrangement uses TRBV27 and TRBJ2-7; 9 bases fit TRBD1. With V trimmed by 2 bases and J by 5 bases, 7 bases remained unmatched. CDR1 is MNHEY, CDR2 SMNVEV, per germline (reference sequence). The CDR3 runs to 15 residues. The CDR3 DNA sequence: TGTGCCAGCAGTTTACTCCGGACAGGGGACCACGAGCAGTACTTC. This sequence encodes CASSLLRTGDHEQYF.

The rearrangement uses TRBV27 and TRBJ2-7, with 9 bases that match TRBD2. Germline lookup yields CDR1 MNHEY and CDR2 SMNVEV (reference sequence). The junction had 10 bases not matched to a gene; V was cut back by 0 bases and J by 7 bases. This CDR3 has 16 amino acids. The CDR3 DNA reads TGTGCCAGCAGTTTATCGGGTAGCGGGAGTATTAAAGAGCAGTACTTC. It codes for CASSLSGSGSIKEQYF.

The V call is TRBV27, the J call TRBJ2-1; 9 bases agree with TRBD1. The germline V gene has CDR1 MNHEY and CDR2 SMNVEV (reference sequence). With V trimmed by 0 bases and J by 6 bases, 6 bases remained unmatched. CDR3 size: 16 residues. In nucleotides, the CDR3 is TGTGCCAGCAGTTTATCTGGCGGGACAGGGCCCAATGAGCAGTTCTTC. Translated: CASSLSGGTGPNEQFF.

The gene calls are TRBV29-1 and TRBJ2-1; D ambiguous. This CDR3 has 12 amino acids. Trimming shortened V by 1 base and J by 4 bases, and 5 bases separated the two germline ends. Per germline, CDR1 SQVTM and CDR2 ANQGSEA. This CDR3 reads CSVEGRYNEQFF. For the CDR3, the DNA is TGCAGCGTTGAAGGTAGATACAATGAGCAGTTCTTC.

The V call is TRBV19, the J call TRBJ2-1; TRBD2 matches 7 bases. J lost 4 bases, V lost 5 bases, and 14 bases had no gene match. Per germline, CDR1 LNHDA and CDR2 SQIVND (reference sequence). The CDR3 runs 17 residues. CDR3 sequence (DNA): TGTGCCAGTAGTCCCCAACCGGGACTAAGGCCTTACAATGAGCAGTTCTTC. Translating it yields CASSPQPGLRPYNEQFF.

The chain uses TRBV29-1 and TRBJ2-4; D is undetermined. Trimming removed 7 bases at V and 7 bases at J, with 14 bases between. The germline V gene encodes CDR1 SQVTM and CDR2 ANQGSEA. The CDR3 has 12 residues. CDR3 nucleotides: TGCAGCGGACTCTGGGCGAGGAACATTCAGTACTTC. Amino acids: CSGLWARNIQYF.

CDR3 nucleotides: TGTGCCAGCTCACCAGGACAAGACTTCTACGAGCAGTACTTC. It encodes CASSPGQDFYEQYF. The chain carries TRBV18 and TRBJ2-7, with a possible D match to TRBD1 (5 bases). The V gene lost 2 bases and the J gene lost 3 bases, with 11 bases spanning the gap. This CDR3 has 14 residues. The germline gives CDR1 KGHSH, CDR2 LQKENI.